A single sample is the source of the 12 T cell receptor beta chains below, sequenced in a study of T cell changes during pregnancy in multiple sclerosis. Only in-frame clones appear in the TCRdb table, and some are missing; sequencing was by immunoSEQ multiplex PCR. The sample holds 65,000 to 85,000 clones, approximately 91% seen once. Sequenced here: peripheral blood, sampled in the third trimester of pregnancy. The source of these receptors is a female donor with multiple sclerosis, enrolled in a pregnancy study.

The V and J genes are TRBV30 and TRBJ2-3, with 9 bases matching TRBD2. This CDR3 comprises 12 residues. Trimming cost V 5 bases and J 4 bases; bases outside gene matches: 1. Germline lookup yields CDR1 GTSNPN and CDR2 SVGIG (reference sequence). The CDR3: CAWGGGADTQYF. The CDR3 bases are TGTGCCTGGGGCGGGGGGGCAGATACGCAGTATTTT.

This clone was picked up one time. The chain couples TRBV7-6 to TRBJ2-7; TRBD1 aligns across 9 bases. The V and J ends lost 5 bases and 2 bases, in that order; junction bases with no gene match: 4. CDR3 length: 14 amino acids. CDR1 and CDR2 from the germline V gene are SGHVS and FNYEAQ. Written as DNA, the CDR3 is TGTGCCAGCAGCCTGGACAGGGGAACCTACGAGCAGTACTTC. It yields the protein CASSLDRGTYEQYF.

This rearrangement joins TRBV5-1 to TRBJ1-1; 11 positions match TRBD1. With 4 bases clipped from V and 5 bases from J, the junction kept 10 bases outside the gene matches. Per germline, CDR1 SGHRS and CDR2 YFSETQ. This CDR3 comprises 16 residues. The CDR3 region has the DNA TGCGCCAGCAGCGGGCCGGGACAGGGGGGTGGGACTGAAGCTTTCTTT. Translating gives CASSGPGQGGGTEAFF. Full variable domain (rest looked up from reference TRBV5-1 and TRBJ1-1): KAGVTQTPRYLIKTRGQQVTLSCSPISGHRSVSWYQQTPGQGLQFLFEYFSETQRNKGNFPGRFSGRQFSNSRSEMNVSTLELGDSALYLCASSGPGQGGGTEAFFGQGTRLTVV.

This chain joins TRBV18 and TRBJ2-7, with TRBD2 as a possible D gene (5 bases). The CDR3 spans 13 residues. From germline, CDR1 is KGHSH and CDR2 LQKENI. The ends were cut back, 8 bases at V and 0 bases at J, with 11 bases in the middle. The CDR3 spells CASREAGSYEQYF. The CDR3 DNA is TGTGCCAGCCGAGAGGCGGGCTCCTACGAGCAGTACTTC.

This chain uses TRBV9 with TRBJ2-7; possible D gene TRBD2, 5 bases. Germline V gene sequence: CDR1 SGDLS, CDR2 YYNGEE. The CDR3 contains 17 residues. The V end was cut by 0 bases, the J end by 1 base, with 17 bases between. The CDR3 region is CASSVGFREGISYEQYF. CDR3 sequence (DNA): TGTGCCAGCAGCGTAGGATTCCGCGAGGGAATATCCTACGAGCAGTACTTC.

This chain uses TRBV2 with TRBJ1-1, with 7 bases that match TRBD1. The junction had 6 bases not matched to a gene; V was cut back by 1 base and J by 7 bases. The length of the CDR3 is 14 residues. Germline CDR1 SNHLY, CDR2 FYNNEI. The CDR3 protein is CASSEDPGTVEAFF. The CDR3 DNA sequence: TGTGCCAGCAGTGAAGACCCCGGGACAGTTGAAGCTTTCTTT.

The chain has TRBV11-3 and TRBJ1-1; weak D call: TRBD1 (5 bases). CDR1 is SGHNT and CDR2 is YENEEA in the germline V gene. Trimming shortened V by 4 bases and J by 1 base, and 13 bases separated the two germline ends. The CDR3 loop spans 15 amino acids. CDR3 bases: TGTGCCAGCAGCTCTGGGGGGGATAAGAACACTGAAGCTTTCTTT. It encodes CASSSGGDKNTEAFF.

The J gene is TRBJ1-6, the V gene TRBV19; the D gene is possibly TRBD1 (6 bases). Germline-derived CDR1 and CDR2 are LNHDA and SQIVND (reference sequence). This CDR3 is 15 amino acids long. Trimming shortened V by 6 bases and J by 8 bases, and 17 bases separated the two germline ends. The CDR3 nucleotides read TGTGCCAGTAGATCCCTTAGGGAGGGGGATTCACCCCTCCACTTT. It translates to CASRSLREGDSPLHF.

This chain links TRBV19 with TRBJ2-1; TRBD2 is a possible D gene (5 bases). The CDR3 loop spans 13 amino acids. CDR1 is LNHDA, CDR2 SQIVND, per germline (reference sequence). Trimming removed 4 bases from V and 10 bases from J, with 14 bases in between. In DNA, the CDR3 is TGTGCCAGTAGTACCGCCGGGAACGAGGAGCAGTTCTTC. Encoded protein: CASSTAGNEEQFF.

This rearrangement joins TRBV19 to TRBJ1-1, with 7 bases fitting TRBD1. CDR3 size: 15 residues. Germline V gene lookup returns CDR1 LNHDA and CDR2 SQIVND (reference sequence). The V segment lost 5 bases and the J segment 1 base; nucleotides outside the gene matches: 7. DNA for the CDR3: TGTGCCAGTAGTTCCGGAGAGGGGGCGAACACTGAAGCTTTCTTT. Residues: CASSSGEGANTEAFF.

CDR3 sequence: CASSQVVGDTNTGELFF. The CDR3 bases are TGCGCCAGCAGCCAAGTTGTAGGGGATACGAACACCGGGGAGCTGTTTTTT. This sequence joins TRBV4-3 and TRBJ2-2; tentatively, D is TRBD1 (5 bases). The CDR3 totals 17 residues. Between the trimmed V and J ends, which lost 1 base and 0 bases, there was a span of 12 bases. In germline, CDR1 is LGHNA, CDR2 YSLEER.

V usage is TRBV7-8 and J usage is TRBJ1-1, with D unclear. CDR1 is SGHVS and CDR2 is FQNEAQ in the germline V gene. The CDR3 extends over 14 amino acids. Trimming removed 0 bases at V and 6 bases at J, with 11 bases between. CDR3 region: CASSLANIIPEAFF. The CDR3, as DNA: TGTGCCAGCAGCTTAGCTAACATCATCCCTGAAGCTTTCTTT. Full variable domain (missing parts from reference TRBV7-8 and TRBJ1-1): GAGVSQSPRYKVAKRGQDVALRCDPISGHVSLFWYQQALGQGPEFLTYFQNEAQLDKSGLPSDRFFAERPEGSVSTLKIQRTQQEDSAVYLCASSLANIIPEAFFGQGTRLTVV.